The clone carrying this T cell receptor beta chain occurred once. The source of the sample is a study of blood T cell repertoires in COVID-19. Profiled with immunoSEQ multiplex PCR; TCRdb holds only in-frame clones, not every one. The top ten clones hold 1% to 1.5% of a sample with a few hundred thousand clones, roughly 88% of them seen once. Germline V lookup: CDR1 SGHKS, CDR2 YYEKEE (reference sequence). CDR3 length: 13 amino acids. With 3 bases removed from V and 5 bases from J, the gap between germline ends came to 11 bases. The sequencing sample was made of PBMCs or T cells enriched from blood (not recorded which). The TCR was taken from a woman aged 40-49 years with acute COVID-19. The rearrangement links TRBV5-5 to TRBJ2-5; D is unclear. The CDR3 protein is CASSSWVEETQYF. The CDR3, as DNA: TGTGCCAGCAGCTCCTGGGTGGAGGAGACCCAGTACTTC.